Included here is one T cell receptor beta chain sequence, with context. Antigen specificity is unknown. It was at deep level that the assay was run. For sorted subsets, 150 to 200 ng DNA per replicate equaled around 30,000 T cell genomes. The protocol was immunoSEQ multiplex PCR, while the TCRdb copy is restricted to in-frame clones and leaves out a portion. The sample holds 700,000 or so clones, around 72% seen once. These data belong to a study of shared clonotypes between healthy human individuals. Study-level points and caveats: Only blood underwent sampling, and tissue repertoires likely differ.

Trimming took off 0 bases at V and 8 bases at J, with 17 bases between the two ends. Germline V gene lookup returns CDR1 SGDLS and CDR2 YYNGEE. This CDR3 is built from 15 residues. The sequence was collected from a woman in her thirties in good health. The V and J genes are TRBV9 and TRBJ1-1, with no clear D. The sample consisted of memory CD4+ T cells sorted from blood. The subset: CD45RA-negative fraction. The CDR3 protein is CASSVGQTKSGEAFF. The CDR3 nucleotides are TGTGCCAGCAGCGTAGGTCAGACTAAGAGCGGGGAAGCTTTCTTT.